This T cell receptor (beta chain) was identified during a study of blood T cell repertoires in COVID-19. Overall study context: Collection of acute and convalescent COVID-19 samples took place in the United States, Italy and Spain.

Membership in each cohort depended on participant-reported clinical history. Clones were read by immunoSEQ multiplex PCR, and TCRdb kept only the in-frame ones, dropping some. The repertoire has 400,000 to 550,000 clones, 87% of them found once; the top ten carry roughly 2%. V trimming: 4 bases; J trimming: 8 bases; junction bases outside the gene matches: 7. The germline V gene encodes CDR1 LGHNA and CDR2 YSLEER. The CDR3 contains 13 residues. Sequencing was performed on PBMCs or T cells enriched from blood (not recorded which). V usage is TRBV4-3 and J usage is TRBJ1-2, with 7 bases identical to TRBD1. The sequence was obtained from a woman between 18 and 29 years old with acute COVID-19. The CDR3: CASSPEQGIGYTF. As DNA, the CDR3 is TGCGCCAGCAGCCCAGAACAGGGGATAGGCTACACCTTC.